Described below is a single T cell receptor (beta chain) sequence and its context. The antigen remains undetermined. The assay was immunoSEQ multiplex PCR, and TCRdb's table has in-frame clones only and misses some. The sample holds approximately 94,000 clones; nearly 95% are singletons and the top ten take under 2%. This CDR3 contains 16 residues. Trimming took off 3 bases at V and 2 bases at J, with 16 bases between the two ends. Germline lookup yields CDR1 LNHDA and CDR2 SQIVND (reference sequence). The data belong to a study of T cell responses to AZD1222 COVID-19 vaccine. Study results and limitations: Targets within unmutated variant regions were reportedly found for nearly half of spike-specific TCRs.

This TCR derives from an adult in good health. This sample comprised peripheral blood, obtained on day 0 of AZD1222 vaccination. The V and J genes are TRBV19 and TRBJ1-1; D not resolved. The chain's CDR3 is CASSIRVIRTNTEAFF. In DNA, the CDR3 is TGTGCCAGTAGTATCAGAGTGATTCGTACAAACACTGAAGCTTTCTTT.